Below, one TCR beta chain is given with its context. Its antigen is currently not known. Per-nucleotide qualities are absent, and no much larger clonotype sits a single base away. The data derive from a study of technical replicates of blood from a handful of donors (dated by TCRdb to the late 2010s). Libraries came from the immunoSEQ multiplex PCR assay. TCRdb limited this immuneACCESS table to in-frame rearrangements with V and J called. A share of clones is missing; checked studies link under half to unresolved V genes, and the rest is unexplained. The sample has 80,000 to 85,000 clones on record, around 89% of them singletons. The ten biggest clones cover roughly 0.41% of the sample. Trimming costs V 0 bases and J 7 bases, and their ends lie 7 bases apart. The cysteine opens and the phenylalanine closes a CDR3 of 12 amino acids. Just the 36-base CDR3 DNA is kept, in frame starting at base 1. CDR1 and CDR2 (SGDLS, YYNGEE) derive from the germline V gene.

The V gene is TRBV9 and the J gene is TRBJ1-2; the D gene lacks a confident call. What was sequenced was T cells isolated from PBMCs. This receptor was taken from a human donor in good health. The CDR3 reads CASSVEGGGYTF. The DNA sequence is TGTGCCAGCAGCGTAGAGGGAGGTGGCTACACCTTC.